In its sample, the clone carrying this T cell receptor beta chain was seen many times. This record comes from a study of T cells in Graves' hyperthyroidism and ophthalmopathy. Per the germline V gene, CDR1 is MDHEN and CDR2 is SYDVKM. Trimming took 2 bases from V and 6 from J, leaving 7 bases between them. This CDR3 spans 12 amino acids. Researchers amplified the TCR beta CDR3 regions from RNA transcripts. In the first-round RT-PCR of the TCR CDR3, the HTBI primer set was used. TCRdb reanalysed the multiplex PCR reads using MiXCR and keeps one entry per CDR3 protein. This sample has hundreds of thousands of distinct CDR3 sequences; around 16% occur once, and the top ten carry 3% to 4%.

This receptor was taken from a woman aged 40 to 55 with Graves' ophthalmopathy. The V gene is TRBV28, the J gene TRBJ1-2; D is perhaps TRBD1 (5 bases). Input material: blood. The CDR3 bases are TGTGCCAGCAGTTTAAGAGGGGATGGCTACACCTTC. It encodes CASSLRGDGYTF.